This T cell receptor (beta chain) emerged from a study of post-analysis software for immune sequencing data (dated by TCRdb to 2015 to 2017). For the study in its entirety: The recorded disease courses included relapsing-remitting, secondary progressive and progressive-relapsing multiple sclerosis, and some patients had no subtype annotation. The patient repertoires were compared against approximately ten previously published healthy control repertoires obtained from donors aged about 6 to 26 years. A subset of samples was prepared in parallel using single-end sample barcoding, then pooled and co-amplified after Illumina adapter ligation. What the research found in general, with its limitations: Patients showed significantly higher frequencies than controls for about five TRBV segments, among them TRBV5-6, TRBV5-1 and TRBV20-1. Strong co-clustering of samples prepared in the same batch was shown by direct clustering with F measure, prompting a batch-effect correction. The multiple sclerosis patient group was slightly younger than the control group. Significantly lower normalized Chao1 diversity was found in multiple sclerosis patients than in controls, suggesting substantial peripheral T-cell clonal expansion.

As to this clonotype: Its antigen is unknown. Here the CDR3 omits its conserved ending phenylalanine or tryptophan, so a read error is the likely source.

The protocol used for the library was PCR. The sequencer was an Illumina HiSeq 2500. Unique molecular identifiers were incorporated into TCR beta cDNA libraries to reduce PCR and sequencing biases. Every 1 to 10 million input T cells yielded 500,000 or so cDNA molecules, meaning each molecule approximated one T cell. The same protocol used for the earlier healthy control dataset was applied to prepare and sequence the patient libraries. Within a given batch, samples were prepared together, multiplexed and sequenced on the same HiSeq lane. Under the source paper's analysis protocol: MIGEC handled the raw barcoded reads, throwing out single-read molecular identifier groups before consensus assembly and CDR3 extraction. Clonotype tables were post-analysed with VDJtools, normalizing diversity by down-sampling all datasets to the smallest sample size. To correct batch-related cross-sample contamination, repertoire overlap clustering matched CDR3 amino acid sequences but not nucleotide sequences. Using fastp trimming at Q25 and MiXCR clonotype assembly, TCRdb reanalyzed the public sequencing data and kept in-frame beta chains. When rows share a CDR3 protein, they turn into one entry using the most common DNA and genes. For this entry, the V and J calls and clone size follow TCRdb and not the study's own pipeline. This sample has around 440,000 distinct CDR3 sequences in its table, and less than 45% of those were observed once. The ten most abundant clones make up about 12% of the sample.

Inclusive of both ends, the CDR3 amounts to 16 amino acids. The sequence is cut down to CDR3 DNA, 48 bases in frame from base 1. Between the V and J ends, shortened by 1 base and 5 bases respectively, the junction contains 12 bases. TCR beta repertoires were profiled from peripheral blood of approximately 13 young patients with multiple sclerosis to demonstrate the VDJtools post-analysis software. Multiple sclerosis patients were children and adolescents aged roughly 6 to 17 years. The TCR was taken from a girl under 18 with multiple sclerosis. Here the chain combines TRBV12-3 or TRBV12-4 and TRBJ1-6, with an unclear D gene assignment. Sequencing was carried out using blood. The DNA reads as follows: TGTGCCAGCAGTTTAGTGCGGTCGACGAATAATTCACCCCTCCACTGT. Its amino acids are CASSLVRSTNNSPLHC.